Presented here are 16 T cell receptor beta chains from one specimen sequenced in a study of early T cells in non-severe SARS-CoV-2 infection. TCRdb recomputed calls from the 5' RACE reads with MiXCR, one row per CDR3 protein. The table includes roughly 80,000 distinct CDR3 sequences, around 11% detected once. This sample comprised whole blood, obtained at baseline. The receptors were gathered from an adult who was a healthcare worker with PCR-confirmed SARS-CoV-2 infection or an uninfected control (not recorded which).

This clonotype was observed many times. The chain recombines TRBV6-2 or TRBV6-3 with TRBJ2-1, with TRBD2 matching 9 bases. This CDR3 contains 15 residues. Germline-derived CDR1 and CDR2 are MNHEY and SVGEGT. Trimming at V came to 8 bases and at J to 5 bases, leaving 10 bases not matched to a gene. In DNA form, the CDR3 reads TGTGCCAGCGCCCCGGGGCGGGGGGGCCACAATGAGCAGTTCTTC. Protein: CASAPGRGGHNEQFF.

This clonotype has just a few counts. The chain recombines TRBV6-6 with TRBJ2-1; TRBD1 or TRBD2 may be the D gene (5 bases each). V was pared by 2 bases and J by 7 bases, with 6 bases between. The CDR3 is 12 residues long. Germline loops: CDR1 MNHNY, CDR2 SVGAGI (reference sequence). The CDR3 sequence: CASSYGGNEQFF. CDR3 sequence (DNA): TGTGCCAGCAGTTACGGGGGAAATGAGCAGTTCTTC.

This clonotype has more than one count but fewer than ten. The chain recombines TRBV6-5 with TRBJ2-3; D ambiguous. Looked up from germline, CDR1 is MNHEY and CDR2 is SVGAGI. The CDR3 totals 15 residues. Trimming shortened V by 2 bases and J by 3 bases, and 12 bases separated the two germline ends. The CDR3 bases are TGTGCCAGCAGTTACACGAGGATCGCGACAGATACGCAGTATTTT. Translating it yields CASSYTRIATDTQYF.

This chain connects TRBV27 to TRBJ1-1; D is perhaps TRBD1 (6 bases). This CDR3 is 14 amino acids long. Trimming left V 6 bases short and J 7 bases short, with 18 bases between. Germline V gene data show CDR1 as MNHEY and CDR2 as SMNVEV (reference sequence). For the CDR3, the DNA is TGTGCCAGCAGCCCCGCGCCGGACAGTTTTGAAGCTTTCTTT. Its protein is CASSPAPDSFEAFF.

The sample holds a few counts of this clonotype. This sequence joins TRBV28 and TRBJ2-2; perhaps TRBD1 as D (6 bases). V shed 5 bases and J shed 7 bases, with 17 bases lying between them. CDR1 and CDR2 from the germline V gene are MDHEN and SYDVKM. The CDR3 contains 15 residues. CDR3 in amino acids: CASSGTGSHGGELFF. The DNA of the CDR3 is TGTGCCAGCAGTGGCACAGGGTCTCACGGCGGGGAGCTGTTTTTT.

This clonotype was detected a few times. This rearrangement joins TRBV20-1 to TRBJ1-4; perhaps TRBD1 as D (5 bases). The germline gives CDR1 DFQATT, CDR2 SNEGSKA (reference sequence). CDR3 length: 14 residues. Between the trimmed V and J ends, which lost 1 base and 2 bases, there was a span of 8 bases. CDR3 DNA: TGCAGTGCTAGAGGATGGGGGACTAATGAAAAACTGTTTTTT. This encodes CSARGWGTNEKLFF.

This clonotype has a handful of counts. The chain joins TRBV6-1 to TRBJ1-1, with D tentatively TRBD1 (5 bases). Per germline, CDR1 MNHNS and CDR2 SASEGT. The germline V and J ends were trimmed by 2 bases and 0 bases, with 16 bases remaining between them. The CDR3 consists of 17 residues. CDR3 region: CASSETPGVGVNTEAFF. Written as DNA, the CDR3 is TGTGCCAGCAGTGAAACCCCTGGGGTAGGGGTGAACACTGAAGCTTTCTTT.

As for this clonotype: A much larger clone lies a single base off, so this may be a read error. The chain employs TRBV20-1 and TRBJ2-7, with 13 nucleotides matching TRBD2. The CDR3 loop spans 15 amino acids. CDR1 is DFQATT and CDR2 is SNEGSKA in the germline V gene (reference sequence). V shed 5 bases, J shed 4 bases, and the junction held 8 bases outside the gene matches. The CDR3 DNA is TGCAGTGCTGGGACTAGCGGGGCACGCTCGTACGAGCAGTACTTC. Translating gives CSAGTSGARSYEQYF.

The V and J genes are TRBV3-1 and TRBJ2-2; perhaps D is TRBD1 or TRBD2 (5 bases each). V lost 4 bases to trimming and J lost 7 bases, with 10 bases between them. The CDR3 totals 13 residues. Germline CDR1 reads LGHDT; CDR2 reads YNNKEL (reference sequence). Written as DNA, the CDR3 is TGTGCCAGCAGCCCCGGGGCGAACGGGGAGCTGTTTTTT. It yields the protein CASSPGANGELFF.

The gene calls are TRBV12-3 or TRBV12-4 and TRBJ1-1, with TRBD1 as a possible D gene (5 bases). With 6 bases removed from V and 3 bases from J, the gap between germline ends came to 14 bases. There are 14 residues in the CDR3. The DNA for the CDR3 is TGTGCCAGCAGCCCATTTAACAGGTACACTGAAGCTTTCTTT. Residues: CASSPFNRYTEAFF.

This clonotype was seen ten or more times. The genes are TRBV7-6 and TRBJ2-1; TRBD2 aligns across 11 bases. Germline V gene lookup returns CDR1 SGHVS and CDR2 FNYEAQ. V was pared by 4 bases and J by 7 bases, with 15 bases of the junction left unmatched. The CDR3 has 18 amino acids. The CDR3: CASSSGLAAPGLGNEQFF. The CDR3 DNA reads as TGTGCCAGCAGCTCGGGACTAGCGGCTCCTGGACTGGGGAATGAGCAGTTCTTC.

This clonotype has just a few counts. The gene calls are TRBV5-1 and TRBJ1-4; possible D gene TRBD1, 5 bases. Germline loops: CDR1 SGHRS, CDR2 YFSETQ. This CDR3 contains 16 residues. V lost 0 bases to trimming and J lost 1 base, with 10 bases between them. CDR3 residues: CASSLEGQGTNEKLFF. As DNA, the CDR3 is TGCGCCAGCAGCTTGGAGGGCCAGGGAACTAATGAAAAACTGTTTTTT. Filled out from reference TRBV5-1 and TRBJ1-4, the complete variable domain reads KAGVTQTPRYLIKTRGQQVTLSCSPISGHRSVSWYQQTPGQGLQFLFEYFSETQRNKGNFPGRFSGRQFSNSRSEMNVSTLELGDSALYLCASSLEGQGTNEKLFFGSGTQLSVL.

This clonotype was seen many times. The chain employs TRBV20-1 and TRBJ2-7; 7 bases are shared with TRBD1. The length of the CDR3 is 12 residues. Germline assignment: CDR1 DFQATT and CDR2 SNEGSKA (reference sequence). V gave up 6 bases and J gave up 5 bases; unmatched junction bases: 7. The CDR3 protein is CSARHRGNEQYF. CDR3 in DNA: TGCAGTGCCCGGCACAGGGGAAACGAGCAGTACTTC.

This clonotype was seen a handful of times. The chain joins TRBV6-1 to TRBJ1-2; TRBD1 agrees at 9 bases. This CDR3 has 14 residues. The ends lost 6 bases at V and 11 bases at J; junction bases unmatched: 13. Germline assignment: CDR1 MNHNS and CDR2 SASEGT. The CDR3 nucleotides read TGTGCCAGCAGCCCCGAGGGACAGGGAAGGAGGTACACCTTC. It encodes CASSPEGQGRRYTF.

This clonotype occurred a few times. The genes are TRBV13 and TRBJ2-7; D is undetermined. V was cut by 4 bases and J by 0 bases, with 13 bases left in between. The CDR3 is made up of 15 amino acids. Germline V lookup: CDR1 PRHDT, CDR2 FYEKMQ (reference sequence). CDR3 DNA sequence: TGTGCCAGCAGCTCCACCCCAGGAAACTCCTACGAGCAGTACTTC. It codes for CASSSTPGNSYEQYF.

The sample holds a few counts of this clonotype. The CDR3 sequence is CASSLDPSYEQYF. DNA of the CDR3: TGCGCCAGCAGCTTGGACCCCAGCTACGAGCAGTACTTC. The chain joins TRBV5-1 to TRBJ2-7; D unclear. This CDR3 is built from 13 residues. Germline assignment: CDR1 SGHRS and CDR2 YFSETQ. The V and J ends lost 0 bases and 3 bases respectively, with 7 bases between them. The full variable domain, in which reference TRBV5-1 and TRBJ2-7 provide the parts outside the CDR3, is KAGVTQTPRYLIKTRGQQVTLSCSPISGHRSVSWYQQTPGQGLQFLFEYFSETQRNKGNFPGRFSGRQFSNSRSEMNVSTLELGDSALYLCASSLDPSYEQYFGPGTRLTVT.